Below are 10 T cell receptor beta chains sequenced from a single sample in a study of blood T cell repertoires in COVID-19. Method: immunoSEQ multiplex PCR; TCRdb's copy keeps in-frame clones and lacks some. The top ten hold 1.5% to 2% of the sample, which has fewer than 110,000 clones, roughly 85% seen once. Sequenced input: peripheral blood. The receptors were gathered from a woman in her seventies with active or convalescent COVID-19.

The V gene is TRBV7-9, the J gene TRBJ1-6; no clear D. CDR1 is SEHNR, CDR2 FQNEAQ, per germline (reference sequence). V was cut by 7 bases and J by 4 bases, with 11 bases left in between. This CDR3 has 14 amino acids. The CDR3 coding sequence is TGTGCCAGCACCAATCCAGGATATAATTCACCCCTCCACTTT. The encoded protein is CASTNPGYNSPLHF.

This clone appeared once. The CDR3 DNA reads TGTGCCAGCAGTGAGCCTGGCGGGACTAGCACAGATACGCAGTATTTT. Amino acids: CASSEPGGTSTDTQYF. The chain couples TRBV6-1 to TRBJ2-3, with D possibly TRBD2 on 6 matching bases. Trimming shortened V by 3 bases and J by 0 bases, and 13 bases separated the two germline ends. The germline V gene has CDR1 MNHNS and CDR2 SASEGT. This CDR3 region has 16 residues.

The chain couples TRBV7-9 to TRBJ2-7, with TRBD1 matching over 8 bases. Germline V gene data show CDR1 as SEHNR and CDR2 as FQNEAQ (reference sequence). The V and J ends lost 3 bases and 6 bases, in that order; junction bases with no gene match: 7. The CDR3 has 14 residues. DNA for the CDR3: TGTGCCAGCAGCTTTTGGCAGGGGGCTGGCGAGCAGTACTTC. It specifies CASSFWQGAGEQYF.

The CDR3 DNA reads as TGTGCCAGCAGCGCATCGACAGCCACCGGGGAGCTGTTTTTT. The encoded protein is CASSASTATGELFF. The chain links TRBV7-2 to TRBJ2-2; a weak D match, TRBD1 (5 bases). The germline V and J ends were trimmed by 5 bases and 4 bases, with 11 bases remaining between them. The CDR3 is made up of 14 amino acids. CDR1 is SGHTA and CDR2 is FQGNSA in the germline V gene. Combining the CDR3 with reference TRBV7-2 and TRBJ2-2 gives the whole variable domain GAGVSQSPSNKVTEKGKDVELRCDPISGHTALYWYRQSLGQGLEFLIYFQGNSAPDKSGLPSDRFSAERTGGSVSTLTIQRTQQEDSAVYLCASSASTATGELFFGEGSRLTVL.

The V gene is TRBV6-2 or TRBV6-3, the J gene TRBJ2-7; 7 bases match TRBD1. This CDR3 spans 13 amino acids. V gave up 2 bases and J gave up 3 bases; unmatched junction bases: 1. Germline CDR1 reads MNHEY; CDR2 reads SVGEGT. DNA of the CDR3: TGTGCCAGCAGTTACAGGGACAGCTACGAGCAGTACTTC. Translated: CASSYRDSYEQYF.

This clone was seen a handful of times. The chain joins TRBV28 to TRBJ2-3, with D perhaps matching TRBD1 (5 bases). From germline, CDR1 is MDHEN and CDR2 SYDVKM. Trimming removed 6 bases from V and 0 bases from J, with 19 bases in between. This CDR3 has 17 residues. The CDR3 DNA reads TGTGCCAGCAGGCAGACGCCGACAGACACTAGCACAGATACGCAGTATTTT. It specifies CASRQTPTDTSTDTQYF.

The V call is TRBV11-2, the J call TRBJ1-1; 10 bases are shared with TRBD1. Looked up from germline, CDR1 is SGHAT and CDR2 is FQNNGV. J gave up 1 base and V 5 bases, and 4 bases lay outside the gene matches. This CDR3 contains 15 residues. The CDR3 sequence is CASSPRTGGNTEAFF. CDR3 DNA: TGTGCCAGCAGCCCAAGGACAGGGGGGAACACTGAAGCTTTCTTT.

The chain links TRBV19 to TRBJ1-2; 8 positions match TRBD1. CDR3 size: 15 residues. V lost 5 bases, J lost 8 bases, and 13 bases stayed unmatched. CDR1 and CDR2 (germline): LNHDA, SQIVND (reference sequence). The CDR3 nucleotides read TGTGCCAGTAGTTACCGACAGGGGCCGATTAAGGGCTACACCTTC. Translated: CASSYRQGPIKGYTF. The whole variable domain, remainder taken from reference TRBV19 and TRBJ1-2, is DGGITQSPKYLFRKEGQNVTLSCEQNLNHDAMYWYRQDPGQGLRLIYYSQIVNDFQKGDIAEGYSVSREKKESFPLTVTSAQKNPTAFYLCASSYRQGPIKGYTFGSGTRLTVV.

V is TRBV15 and J is TRBJ1-5; D is ambiguous. Trimming removed 4 bases from V and 4 bases from J, with 11 bases in between. Germline lookup yields CDR1 LNHNV and CDR2 YYDKDF (reference sequence). This CDR3 is built from 14 residues. In nucleotides, the CDR3 is TGTGCCACCAGCATGAGAGCGGGAAATCAGCCCCAGCATTTT. Amino acids: CATSMRAGNQPQHF.

This clone has a handful of counts. The chain employs TRBV7-9 and TRBJ1-1; D possibly corresponds to TRBD1 (6 bases). The CDR3 covers 15 residues. In germline, CDR1 is SEHNR, CDR2 FQNEAQ (reference sequence). Trimming shortened V by 5 bases and J by 1 base, and 14 bases separated the two germline ends. DNA of the CDR3: TGTGCCAGCAGCGGGCGTCAGGACAGGAACACTGAAGCTTTCTTT. Protein: CASSGRQDRNTEAFF.